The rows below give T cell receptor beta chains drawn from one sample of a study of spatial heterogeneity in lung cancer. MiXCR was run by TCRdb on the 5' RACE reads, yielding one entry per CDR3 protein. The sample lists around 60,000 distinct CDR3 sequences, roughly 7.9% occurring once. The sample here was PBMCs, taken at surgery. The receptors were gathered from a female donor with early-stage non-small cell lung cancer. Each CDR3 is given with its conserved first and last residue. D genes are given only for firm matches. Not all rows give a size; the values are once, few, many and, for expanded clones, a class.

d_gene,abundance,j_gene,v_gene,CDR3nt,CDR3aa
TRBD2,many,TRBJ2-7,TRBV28,TGTGCCAGCAGTTTGATGGGAGGGTTCGAGCAGTACTTC,CASSLMGGFEQYF
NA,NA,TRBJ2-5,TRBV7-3,TGTGCCAGCAGCTTAAACCCCCCGGGAGTCGAAGAGACCCAGTACTTC,CASSLNPPGVEETQYF
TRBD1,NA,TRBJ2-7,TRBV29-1,TGCAGCGTTGAGGGCCAGGGGGACGAGCAGTACTTC,CSVEGQGDEQYF
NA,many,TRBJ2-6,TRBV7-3,TGTGCCAGCAGCTCAAGACCGGGCTCTGGGGCCAACGTCCTGACTTTC,CASSSRPGSGANVLTF
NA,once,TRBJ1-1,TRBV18,TGTGCCAGCTCCACCGGAGGGGCCACGCCTGAAGCTTTCTTT,CASSTGGATPEAFF
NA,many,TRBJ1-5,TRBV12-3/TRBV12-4,TGTGCCAGCAGTTCCCAAATTAAGGAGCCCCAGCATTTT,CASSSQIKEPQHF
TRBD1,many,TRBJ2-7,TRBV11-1,TGTGCCAGCAGCCCGCGGACAGGCAACTACGAGCAGTACTTC,CASSPRTGNYEQYF
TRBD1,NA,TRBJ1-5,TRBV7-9,TGTGCCAGCAGCTTAGGGCTGGGACAGGTTAGCAATCAGCCCCAGCATTTT,CASSLGLGQVSNQPQHF
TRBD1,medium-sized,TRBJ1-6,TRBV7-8,TGTGCCAGCAGCTCGACAGGGGGTTCGAATTCACCCCTCCACTTT,CASSSTGGSNSPLHF
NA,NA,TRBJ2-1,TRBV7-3,TGTGCCAGCAGCTTAACAGGTCAGGGGGGCTACAATGAGCAGTTCTTC,CASSLTGQGGYNEQFF
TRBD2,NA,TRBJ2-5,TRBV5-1,TGCGCCAGCAGCCCAGGTCGGGGGGGCACAGAGACCCAGTACTTC,CASSPGRGGTETQYF
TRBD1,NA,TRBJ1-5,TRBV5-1,TGCGCCAGCAGCCCGGACAGGGGCAATCAGCCCCAGCATTTT,CASSPDRGNQPQHF
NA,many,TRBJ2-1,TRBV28,TGTGCCAGCAGTGGCCCAGGGAATGAGCAGTTCTTC,CASSGPGNEQFF